The present T cell receptor (beta chain) was sequenced within a study of cytomegalovirus exposure and HLA in healthy donors. Points from the study as a whole: In an earlier analysis, most TCR beta V segments were productive about 87% or about 30% of the time. Common viral pathogens seemed, in a later analysis, to connect with several of the most significant clusters. TCR beta V- and J-gene trimming was later associated with a missense DCLRE1C variant. Reports described diagnosis of cytomegalovirus status by the classifier as highly specific and sensitive.

The primer mix had 60 Vbeta and 13 Jbeta primers. The method was immunoSEQ multiplex PCR; TCRdb's version includes in-frame clones alone and lacks a portion of them. In the table there are about 140,000 clones, over 60% of which are singletons. CDR1 is MNHEY, CDR2 SMNVEV, per germline (reference sequence). V was clipped by 2 bases and J by 1 base; unmatched bases: 5. CDR3 size: 16 residues. As to this clone: Its antigen is not known.

The sample comprised PBMCs. The chain carries TRBV27 and TRBJ2-5; 9 nucleotides match TRBD2. This TCR was recovered from a male donor in good health and CMV-seropositive. DNA for the CDR3: TGTGCCAGCAGTTTAGCGGGAGGGCCCCTCCAAGAGACCCAGTACTTC. Residues: CASSLAGGPLQETQYF.